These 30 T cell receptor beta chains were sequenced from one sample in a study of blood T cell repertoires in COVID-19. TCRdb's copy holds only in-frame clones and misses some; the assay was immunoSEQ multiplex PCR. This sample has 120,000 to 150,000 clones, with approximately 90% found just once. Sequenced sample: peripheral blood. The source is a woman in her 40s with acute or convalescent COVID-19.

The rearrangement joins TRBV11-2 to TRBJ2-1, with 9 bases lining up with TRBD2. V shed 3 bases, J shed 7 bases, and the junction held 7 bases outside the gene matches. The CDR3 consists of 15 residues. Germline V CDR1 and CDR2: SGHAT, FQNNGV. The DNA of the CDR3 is TGTGCCAGCAGCTTTGGCGGGGGGGCCGGGAATGAGCAGTTCTTC. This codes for CASSFGGGAGNEQFF.

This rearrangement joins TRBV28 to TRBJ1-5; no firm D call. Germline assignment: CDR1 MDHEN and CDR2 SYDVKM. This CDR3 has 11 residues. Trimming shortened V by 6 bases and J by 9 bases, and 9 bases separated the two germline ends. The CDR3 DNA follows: TGTGCCAGCAGACACACTACGCCCCAGCATTTT. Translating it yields CASRHTTPQHF.

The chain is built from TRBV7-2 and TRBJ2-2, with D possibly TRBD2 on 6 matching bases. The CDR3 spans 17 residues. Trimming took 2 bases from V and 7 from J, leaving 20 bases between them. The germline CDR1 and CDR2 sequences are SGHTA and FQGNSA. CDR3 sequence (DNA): TGTGCCAGCAGCTTATCGGCACTAGCCGGGCGAATCGGGGAGCTGTTTTTT. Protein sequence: CASSLSALAGRIGELFF.

CDR3 DNA: TGTGCCTGGAGCAGGGGTCCCGCCTACGAGCAGTACTTC. It translates to CAWSRGPAYEQYF. The gene calls are TRBV30 and TRBJ2-7, with D perhaps TRBD1 (6 bases). Germline loops: CDR1 GTSNPN, CDR2 SVGIG (reference sequence). The ends were cut back, 3 bases at V and 2 bases at J, with 11 bases in the middle. The length of the CDR3 is 13 residues.

CDR3 sequence: CASSPSPHEQYF. The CDR3, as DNA: TGCGCCAGCAGCCCCTCTCCCCACGAGCAGTACTTC. The gene calls are TRBV4-3 and TRBJ2-7, with D uncertain. Per the germline V gene, CDR1 is LGHNA and CDR2 is YSLEER. The CDR3 length is 12 residues. The V and J ends lost 4 bases and 5 bases respectively, with 9 bases between them.

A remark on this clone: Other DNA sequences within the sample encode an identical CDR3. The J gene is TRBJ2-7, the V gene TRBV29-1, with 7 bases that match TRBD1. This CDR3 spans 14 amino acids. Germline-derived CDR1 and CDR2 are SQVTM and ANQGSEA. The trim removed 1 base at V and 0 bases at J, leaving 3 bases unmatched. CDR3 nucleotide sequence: TGCAGCGTTGAAGGGACAGGAGGCTCCTACGAGCAGTACTTC. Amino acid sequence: CSVEGTGGSYEQYF.

This CDR3 is CSATPTGYGYTF. The CDR3 DNA reads TGCAGCGCTACCCCGACTGGGTATGGCTACACCTTC. The genes are TRBV29-1 and TRBJ1-2, with D uncertain. Trimming cost V 7 bases and J 5 bases, with 14 bases left between them. Germline CDR1 SQVTM, CDR2 ANQGSEA. CDR3 length: 12 residues.

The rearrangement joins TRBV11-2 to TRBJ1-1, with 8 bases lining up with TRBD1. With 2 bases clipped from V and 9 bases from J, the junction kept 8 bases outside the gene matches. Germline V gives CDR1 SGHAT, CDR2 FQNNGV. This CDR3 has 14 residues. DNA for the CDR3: TGTGCCAGCAGCTTACAACGGGACAGGCCGCAAGCTTTCTTT. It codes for CASSLQRDRPQAFF.

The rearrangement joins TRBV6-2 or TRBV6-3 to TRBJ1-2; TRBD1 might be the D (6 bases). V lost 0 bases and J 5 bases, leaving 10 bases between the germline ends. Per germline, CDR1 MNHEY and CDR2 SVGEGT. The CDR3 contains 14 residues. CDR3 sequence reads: CASSYSTGNYGYTF. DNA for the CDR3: TGTGCCAGCAGTTACTCCACAGGGAATTATGGCTACACCTTC.

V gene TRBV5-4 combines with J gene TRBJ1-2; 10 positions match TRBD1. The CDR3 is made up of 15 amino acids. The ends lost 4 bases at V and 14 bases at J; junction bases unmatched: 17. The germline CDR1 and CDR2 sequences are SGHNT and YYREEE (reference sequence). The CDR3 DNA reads TGTGCCAGCAGCGTGGCCGGGACAGGGGCCCTTCCTATTACCTTC. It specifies CASSVAGTGALPITF. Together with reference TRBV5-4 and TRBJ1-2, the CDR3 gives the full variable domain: ETGVTQSPTHLIKTRGQQVTLRCSSQSGHNTVSWYQQALGQGPQFIFQYYREEENGRGNFPPRFSGLQFPNYSSELNVNALELDDSALYLCASSVAGTGALPITFGSGTRLTVV.

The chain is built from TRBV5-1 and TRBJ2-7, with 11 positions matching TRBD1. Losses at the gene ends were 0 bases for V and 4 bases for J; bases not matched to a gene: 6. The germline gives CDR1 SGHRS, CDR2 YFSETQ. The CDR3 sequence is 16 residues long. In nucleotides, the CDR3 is TGCGCCAGCAGCTTGGGCCCGGGACAGGGGGAGTACGAGCAGTACTTC. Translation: CASSLGPGQGEYEQYF.

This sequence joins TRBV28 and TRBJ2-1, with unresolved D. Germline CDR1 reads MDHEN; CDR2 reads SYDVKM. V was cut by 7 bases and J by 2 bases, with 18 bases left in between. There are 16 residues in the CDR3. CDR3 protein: CASIQNGVFTYNEQFF. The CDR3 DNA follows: TGTGCCAGCATCCAAAACGGAGTCTTCACCTACAATGAGCAGTTCTTC.

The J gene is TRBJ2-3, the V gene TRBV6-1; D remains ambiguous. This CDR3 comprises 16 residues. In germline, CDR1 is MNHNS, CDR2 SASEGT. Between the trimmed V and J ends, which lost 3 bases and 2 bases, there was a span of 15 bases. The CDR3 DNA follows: TGTGCCAGCAGTGATTCGTCATTCCCCTACACAGATACGCAGTATTTT. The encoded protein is CASSDSSFPYTDTQYF.

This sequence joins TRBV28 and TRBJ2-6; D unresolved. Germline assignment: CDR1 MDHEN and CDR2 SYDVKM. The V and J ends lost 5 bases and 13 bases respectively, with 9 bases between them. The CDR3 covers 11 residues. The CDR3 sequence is CASSISRVLTF. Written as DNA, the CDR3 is TGTGCCAGCAGTATTTCGAGGGTCCTGACTTTC. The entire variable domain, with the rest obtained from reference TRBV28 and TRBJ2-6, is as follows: DVKVTQSSRYLVKRTGEKVFLECVQDMDHENMFWYRQDPGLGLRLIYFSYDVKMKEKGDIPEGYSVSREKKERFSLILESASTNQTSMYLCASSISRVLTFGAGSRLTVL.

CDR3: CASSQDWTRVSDEQFF. Written as DNA, the CDR3 is TGTGCCAGCAGCCAAGATTGGACTAGAGTTTCGGATGAGCAGTTCTTC. The chain links TRBV4-2 to TRBJ2-1; 7 bases are shared with TRBD2. In germline, CDR1 is LGHNA, CDR2 YNFKEQ. This CDR3 region has 16 residues. The ends lost 0 bases at V and 8 bases at J; junction bases unmatched: 10.

CDR3: CASGLRNEQFF. The CDR3 nucleotides are TGTGCTAGTGGTTTACGGAATGAGCAGTTCTTC. The chain couples TRBV12-5 to TRBJ2-1; D remains ambiguous. This CDR3 is built from 11 residues. Germline loops: CDR1 LGHNT, CDR2 FRNRAP. The V and J ends lost 3 bases and 7 bases respectively, with 4 bases between them.

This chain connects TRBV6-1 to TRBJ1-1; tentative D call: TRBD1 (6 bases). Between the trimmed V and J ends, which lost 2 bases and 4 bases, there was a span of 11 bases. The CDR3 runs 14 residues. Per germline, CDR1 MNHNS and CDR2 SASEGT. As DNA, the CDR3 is TGTGCCAGCAGTGAACGGGGAGGGGGCACTGAAGCTTTCTTT. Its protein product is CASSERGGGTEAFF.

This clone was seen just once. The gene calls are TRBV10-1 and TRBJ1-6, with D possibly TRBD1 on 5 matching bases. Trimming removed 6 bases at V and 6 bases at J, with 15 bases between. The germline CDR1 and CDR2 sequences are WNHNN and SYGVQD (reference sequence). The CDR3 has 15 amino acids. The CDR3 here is CASSQGRNGNSPLHF. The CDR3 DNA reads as TGCGCCAGCAGCCAGGGTAGAAACGGTAATTCACCCCTCCACTTT.

CDR3 in amino acids: CATSPLRDSTEAFF. CDR3 nucleotides: TGTGCCACCAGCCCTTTGCGGGATAGCACTGAAGCTTTCTTT. V is TRBV15 and J is TRBJ1-1; unclear D gene. CDR1 and CDR2 from the germline V gene are LNHNV and YYDKDF (reference sequence). Trimming left V 5 bases short and J 4 bases short, with 14 bases between. This CDR3 has 14 amino acids.

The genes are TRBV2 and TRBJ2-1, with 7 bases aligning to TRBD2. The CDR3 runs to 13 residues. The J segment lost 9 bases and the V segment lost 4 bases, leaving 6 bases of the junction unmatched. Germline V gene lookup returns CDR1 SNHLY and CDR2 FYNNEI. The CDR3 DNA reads TGTGCCAGCAGTGTGGCGGGAGTTGGTGAGCAGTTCTTC. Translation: CASSVAGVGEQFF.

The CDR3 loop reads CASSVAGAGASYNEQFF. The CDR3 coding sequence is TGTGCCAGCAGCGTAGCAGGAGCGGGGGCCTCCTACAATGAGCAGTTCTTC. The chain recombines TRBV9 with TRBJ2-1; 8 bases fit TRBD2. Germline V gene lookup returns CDR1 SGDLS and CDR2 YYNGEE. This CDR3 is built from 17 residues. After removal of 0 bases from V and 0 bases from J, the junction contained 5 bases not matched to a gene.

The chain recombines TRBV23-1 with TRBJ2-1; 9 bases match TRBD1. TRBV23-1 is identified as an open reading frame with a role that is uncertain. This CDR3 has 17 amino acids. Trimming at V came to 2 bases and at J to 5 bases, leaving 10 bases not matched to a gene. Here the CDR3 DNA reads TGCGCCAGCAGTCAAGCAGACAGGGGGAACGAGGACAATGAGCAGTTCTTC. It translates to CASSQADRGNEDNEQFF.

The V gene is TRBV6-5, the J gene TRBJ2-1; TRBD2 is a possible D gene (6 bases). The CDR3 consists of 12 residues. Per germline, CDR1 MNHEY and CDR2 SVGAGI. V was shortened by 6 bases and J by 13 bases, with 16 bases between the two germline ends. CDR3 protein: CASSLGRDSQFF. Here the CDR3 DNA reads TGTGCCAGCAGCCTTGGTAGGGACTCCCAGTTCTTC.

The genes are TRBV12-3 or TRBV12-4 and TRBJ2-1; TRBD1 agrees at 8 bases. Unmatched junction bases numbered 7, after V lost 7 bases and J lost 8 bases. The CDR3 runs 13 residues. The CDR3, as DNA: TGTGCCAGCACTTTCCGGGACAGGTATGAGCAGTTCTTC. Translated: CASTFRDRYEQFF.

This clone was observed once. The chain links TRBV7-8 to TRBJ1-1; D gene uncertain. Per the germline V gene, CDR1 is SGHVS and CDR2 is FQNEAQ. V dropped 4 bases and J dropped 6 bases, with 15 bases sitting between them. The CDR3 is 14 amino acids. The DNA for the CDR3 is TGTGCCAGCAGCTCCACCTTCCGAGGAGCTGAAGCTTTCTTT. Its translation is CASSSTFRGAEAFF.

As DNA, the CDR3 is TGTGCCAGCACCTACGGGGAGCTGTTTTTT. It translates to CASTYGELFF. The chain has TRBV7-9 and TRBJ2-2; D ambiguous. The CDR3 sequence is 10 residues long. Germline V gene sequence: CDR1 SEHNR, CDR2 FQNEAQ (reference sequence). The ends were cut back, 7 bases at V and 7 bases at J, with 4 bases in the middle.

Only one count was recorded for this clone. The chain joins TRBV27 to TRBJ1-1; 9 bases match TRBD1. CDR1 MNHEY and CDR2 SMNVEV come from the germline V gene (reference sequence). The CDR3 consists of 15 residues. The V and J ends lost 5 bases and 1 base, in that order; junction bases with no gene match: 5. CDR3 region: CASSPRTGANTEAFF. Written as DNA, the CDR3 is TGTGCCAGCAGTCCCCGGACAGGGGCGAACACTGAAGCTTTCTTT.

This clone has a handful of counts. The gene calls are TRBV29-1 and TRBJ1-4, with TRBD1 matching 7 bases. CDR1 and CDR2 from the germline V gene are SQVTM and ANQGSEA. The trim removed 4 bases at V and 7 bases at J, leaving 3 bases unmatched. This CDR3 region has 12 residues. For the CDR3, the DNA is TGCAGCGTTGGGGACAGTGGTGAAAAACTGTTTTTT. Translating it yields CSVGDSGEKLFF.

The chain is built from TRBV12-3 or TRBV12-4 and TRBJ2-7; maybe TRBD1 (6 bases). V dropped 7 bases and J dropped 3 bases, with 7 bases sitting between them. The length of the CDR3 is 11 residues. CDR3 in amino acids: CASTRGYEQYF. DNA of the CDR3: TGTGCCAGCACCAGGGGCTACGAGCAGTACTTC.

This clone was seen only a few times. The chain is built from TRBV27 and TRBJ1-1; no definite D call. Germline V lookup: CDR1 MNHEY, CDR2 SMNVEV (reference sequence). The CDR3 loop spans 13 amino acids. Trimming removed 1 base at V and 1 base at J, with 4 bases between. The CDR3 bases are TGTGCCAGCAGTTTATGGCCGAACACTGAAGCTTTCTTT. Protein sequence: CASSLWPNTEAFF.